This T cell receptor beta chain was obtained from a study of Ad26.COV2.S vaccination and SARS-CoV-2 variants. Overall study: Among those in the COV1001 Ad26.COV2.S trial arm was the donor. Dosing was one shot or two shots 56 days apart. Regarding the study as a whole: Responses of spike-specific T cells (both CD8+ and CD4+) reportedly showed substantial breadth after vaccination.

V lost 1 base and J 5 bases, leaving 7 bases between the germline ends. Germline assignment: CDR1 SGHTA and CDR2 FQGNSA. This CDR3 is built from 13 residues. Treatment reported: about 20 received Ad26.COV2.S at low or high dose, single or two shots; about 5 received placebo; per-sample allocation not given. Each sample was drawn 63 days after the first injection (of vaccine or placebo). A remark on this clone: What it recognizes is unknown.

Using immunoSEQ multiplex PCR, the repertoire was profiled, and TCRdb retains in-frame clones only, with some absent. The top ten clones hold 1.5% to 2.5% of a sample with about 320,000 clones, about 82% of them seen once. V usage is TRBV7-2 and J usage is TRBJ2-3; no firm D call. This material consisted of peripheral blood, taken in a trial of Ad26.COV2.S vaccine versus placebo. This sequence originates from a person aged 18-60 years who received the Ad26.COV2.S COVID-19 vaccine or a placebo. CDR3 protein: CASSLGPQDTQYF. CDR3 bases: TGTGCCAGCAGCTTAGGACCCCAAGATACGCAGTATTTT.